This TCR beta chain was documented in a study of blood T cell repertoires in COVID-19. For the study at large: Sites across the United States, Italy and Spain contributed samples from acute and convalescent COVID-19. Nucleic acid was either cDNA or gDNA, and it came from T cells, B-cell-depleted T cells, or PBMCs.

Germline CDR1 reads LNHDA; CDR2 reads SQIVND (reference sequence). V trimming: 5 bases; J trimming: 3 bases; junction bases outside the gene matches: 4. The CDR3 is 15 residues long. Original data processing: Amplified reference gene primers provided the basis for estimating nucleated cell counts. Sequencing used immunoSEQ multiplex PCR; TCRdb keeps in-frame clones, though not all of them. That table is the source of V, J and clone size, and D and trimming were worked out from the DNA. The sample shows 200,000 to 300,000 clones, around 88% of them seen only once. The sequencing sample was made of peripheral blood. V is TRBV19 and J is TRBJ1-5, with 10 bases identical to TRBD1. The receptor was isolated from a man younger than 40 with active or convalescent COVID-19. CDR3 protein: CASSAGQGINQPQHF. In DNA, the CDR3 is TGTGCCAGTAGTGCGGGACAGGGGATCAATCAGCCCCAGCATTTT.